These 31 T cell receptor beta chains originate from one sample sequenced in a study of T cell clonotyping in hematopoietic cell transplantation. Clones were sequenced by immunoSEQ multiplex PCR, and TCRdb holds only the in-frame ones, with some missing. This sample has about 26,000 clones, with approximately 82% found just once. Time point indicated: recipient sample about 28 days before transplant, after cytoreduction. The material was peripheral blood mononuclear cells, obtained before stem cell transplant. The receptor set was obtained from a woman aged 55-70 years with acute myeloid leukemia. Some clones in this sample may be carry-over from other donors' samples.

V usage is TRBV5-1 and J usage is TRBJ1-4, with 7 bases aligning to TRBD1. CDR1 and CDR2 (germline): SGHRS, YFSETQ. V shed 4 bases and J 5 bases; nucleotides not matched to a gene: 2. CDR3 length: 13 amino acids. CDR3 residues: CASSGGQNEKLFF. The CDR3 nucleotides read TGCGCCAGCAGCGGGGGACAGAATGAAAAACTGTTTTTT.

The rearrangement links TRBV11-2 to TRBJ2-1, with 8 bases lining up with TRBD2. This CDR3 has 15 amino acids. Germline CDR1 SGHAT, CDR2 FQNNGV. Losses at the gene ends were 3 bases for V and 3 bases for J; bases not matched to a gene: 4. The CDR3 DNA follows: TGTGCCAGCAGCTTCATAGGGACTAGCTACAATGAGCAGTTCTTC. Translation gives CASSFIGTSYNEQFF.

The V gene is TRBV19, the J gene TRBJ1-2; D not certain. V gave up 1 base and J gave up 0 bases, with 9 bases separating them. Per the germline V gene, CDR1 is LNHDA and CDR2 is SQIVND (reference sequence). The CDR3 covers 15 residues. The CDR3 region has the DNA TGTGCCAGTAGTATAGCCCAGCCTACTAACTATGGCTACACCTTC. Translating gives CASSIAQPTNYGYTF.

The chain joins TRBV7-2 to TRBJ2-1; TRBD2 aligns across 14 bases. The V gene end was trimmed by 6 bases and the J gene end by 10 bases; junction bases not matched to a gene: 8. This CDR3 is built from 15 residues. Per the germline V gene, CDR1 is SGHTA and CDR2 is FQGNSA. Here the CDR3 DNA reads TGTGCCAGCAGATTTGGACTAGCGGGAGGTCAGGAGCAGTTCTTC. Its protein is CASRFGLAGGQEQFF.

The chain carries TRBV19 and TRBJ1-2, with 7 bases identical to TRBD1. CDR3 length: 13 amino acids. Germline lookup yields CDR1 LNHDA and CDR2 SQIVND (reference sequence). The trim removed 4 bases at V and 6 bases at J, leaving 5 bases unmatched. The CDR3 spells CASSTDRVDGYTF. CDR3 bases: TGTGCCAGTAGTACAGACAGGGTCGATGGCTACACCTTC.

This chain connects TRBV28 to TRBJ2-2; tentative D call: TRBD2 (6 bases). The V and J ends lost 4 bases and 6 bases respectively, with 12 bases between them. Looked up from germline, CDR1 is MDHEN and CDR2 is SYDVKM. The CDR3 consists of 14 residues. The CDR3 DNA sequence: TGTGCCAGCAGTTACCCTTCGGGGGCCGGGGAGCTGTTTTTT. The encoded protein is CASSYPSGAGELFF.

V is TRBV19 and J is TRBJ1-2; possibly TRBD1 for D (5 bases). This CDR3 has 13 residues. Trimming pared 10 bases from V and 6 bases from J, leaving 18 bases between. The V gene's germline CDR1 is LNHDA and CDR2 SQIVND (reference sequence). This chain's CDR3 is CATLRYRDHGYTF. The CDR3 nucleotides read TGTGCCACCCTAAGGTACCGGGACCATGGCTACACCTTC.

The rearrangement joins TRBV7-9 to TRBJ1-1; 7 nucleotides align to TRBD1. The CDR3 sequence is 15 residues long. V lost 4 bases to trimming and J lost 7 bases; unmatched junction nucleotides: 12. Per germline, CDR1 SEHNR and CDR2 FQNEAQ (reference sequence). The CDR3 DNA reads as TGTGCCAGCAGCTCCCCCGTAGGGGGCGAGGGTGAAGCTTTCTTT. Protein product: CASSSPVGGEGEAFF.

The V and J genes are TRBV4-3 and TRBJ1-1, with a possible D match to TRBD1 (5 bases). The CDR3 consists of 16 residues. V was cut by 0 bases and J by 1 base, with 12 bases left in between. Germline-derived CDR1 and CDR2 are LGHNA and YSLEER. The CDR3, as DNA: TGCGCCAGCAGCCAAGATGTCGGGGGTCGGAACACTGAAGCTTTCTTT. Protein sequence: CASSQDVGGRNTEAFF.

This clone has just a few counts. The chain joins TRBV29-1 to TRBJ1-2, with D perhaps matching TRBD1 (5 bases). Germline CDR1 is SQVTM and CDR2 is ANQGSEA. This CDR3 spans 12 amino acids. Trimming stripped 8 bases from V and 2 bases from J, with 12 bases between. CDR3 bases: TGCAGCTTCACCCGGGGGAACTATGGCTACACCTTC. Residues: CSFTRGNYGYTF.

The rearrangement joins TRBV19 to TRBJ2-1; TRBD1 might be the D (6 bases). Trimming removed 6 bases from V and 9 bases from J, with 9 bases in between. Germline loops: CDR1 LNHDA, CDR2 SQIVND (reference sequence). This CDR3 region has 11 residues. CDR3 loop: CASRTGTEQFF. For the CDR3, the DNA is TGTGCCAGTAGAACAGGGACTGAGCAGTTCTTC.

J is TRBJ2-5 and V is TRBV5-1, with 9 bases fitting TRBD1. Germline loops: CDR1 SGHRS, CDR2 YFSETQ. The CDR3 spans 17 residues. V lost 0 bases and J lost 4; bases outside the gene matches: 10. Here the CDR3 reads CASSLVGQGMIGETQYF. As DNA, the CDR3 is TGCGCCAGCAGCTTGGTGGGACAGGGTATGATAGGAGAGACCCAGTACTTC.

The chain joins TRBV5-1 to TRBJ2-7; tentative D call: TRBD2 (5 bases). Germline V gene lookup returns CDR1 SGHRS and CDR2 YFSETQ. With 4 bases removed from V and 2 bases from J, the gap between germline ends came to 10 bases. The CDR3 loop spans 13 amino acids. The DNA for the CDR3 is TGCGCCAGCAGCCTGTTCGGGGCCTACGAGCAGTACTTC. Residues: CASSLFGAYEQYF.

This clone has more than one count but fewer than ten. V gene TRBV27 combines with J gene TRBJ2-2; D is possibly TRBD2 (6 bases). Per germline, CDR1 MNHEY and CDR2 SMNVEV (reference sequence). Trimming took off 1 base at V and 7 bases at J, with 10 bases between the two ends. The CDR3 is made up of 14 amino acids. The CDR3 sequence is CASSLWDSSGELFF. In nucleotides, the CDR3 is TGTGCCAGCAGTTTATGGGACTCGAGCGGGGAGCTGTTTTTT.

This clone was detected only a few times. The chain couples TRBV12-5 to TRBJ1-5; D gene unclear. V lost 3 bases and J 7 bases, leaving 1 base between the germline ends. In germline, CDR1 is LGHNT, CDR2 FRNRAP. CDR3 size: 10 residues. CDR3 in DNA: TGTGCTAGTGGTTTACAGCCCCAGCATTTT. Translating it yields CASGLQPQHF.

This clone was found a few times. The chain links TRBV21-1 to TRBJ2-2; the listed D gene, TRBD2, was not tested against the DNA. TRBV21-1 is annotated as a pseudogene. The CDR3 sequence is 17 residues long. The CDR3 sequence: CASSKGLAGEHTGELFF. The CDR3, as DNA: TGTGCCAGCAGCAAAGGTCTAGCGGGAGAACACACCGGGGAGCTGTTTTTT.

The chain joins TRBV6-6 to TRBJ2-1; D call uncertain. V was trimmed by 5 bases and J by 8 bases, leaving 22 bases between them. The CDR3 is 16 amino acids. CDR1 MNHNY and CDR2 SVGAGI come from the germline V gene (reference sequence). CDR3 sequence: CASSPTTPERVDEQFF. CDR3 coding DNA: TGTGCCAGCAGTCCCACGACCCCCGAAAGGGTTGATGAGCAGTTCTTC.

This clone was recorded only once. The CDR3 DNA reads as TGTGCCAGCAGCCGACTAGCGGGAGGCGGCACCGGGGAGCTGTTTTTT. The encoded protein is CASSRLAGGGTGELFF. The J gene is TRBJ2-2, the V gene TRBV14, with 13 bases lining up with TRBD2. The length of the CDR3 is 16 residues. The germline CDR1 and CDR2 sequences are SGHDN and FVKESK. V was pared by 4 bases and J by 4 bases, with 3 bases of the junction left unmatched.

This clone turned up a few times. The rearrangement joins TRBV27 to TRBJ2-1; 8 bases are shared with TRBD1. The germline V gene encodes CDR1 MNHEY and CDR2 SMNVEV (reference sequence). V lost 6 bases and J lost 9; bases outside the gene matches: 13. The CDR3 runs 15 residues. CDR3 coding DNA: TGTGCCAGCAGCCCACAGGGGGGACGATTCGGTGAGCAGTTCTTC. Its translation is CASSPQGGRFGEQFF.

This clone appeared once. The chain employs TRBV28 and TRBJ1-3, with D uncertain. V lost 7 bases and J lost 7, with 8 bases in between. The germline V gene has CDR1 MDHEN and CDR2 SYDVKM. This CDR3 is built from 11 residues. CDR3 region: CASIARNTIYF. DNA of the CDR3: TGTGCCAGCATTGCCCGGAACACCATATATTTT.

The rearrangement links TRBV9 to TRBJ2-3; 14 bases align to TRBD2. The CDR3 covers 15 residues. Germline loops: CDR1 SGDLS, CDR2 YYNGEE. Trimming removed 5 bases from V and 4 bases from J; junction bases left unmatched: 3. For the CDR3, the DNA is TGTGCCAGCAGGGGGACTAGCGGGGGCGCAGATACGCAGTATTTT. Amino acids: CASRGTSGGADTQYF.

The chain carries TRBV5-1 and TRBJ2-6; D unclear. The CDR3 has 16 residues. Trimming removed 4 bases at V and 0 bases at J, with 11 bases between. Germline V gives CDR1 SGHRS, CDR2 YFSETQ. CDR3 sequence: CASSPDGPSGANVLTF. The DNA for the CDR3 is TGCGCCAGCAGCCCCGACGGACCCTCTGGGGCCAACGTCCTGACTTTC.

The chain couples TRBV9 to TRBJ2-1, with a weak D call TRBD1 (6 bases). V dropped 4 bases and J dropped 6 bases, with 14 bases sitting between them. Germline CDR1 and CDR2: SGDLS and YYNGEE. The CDR3 runs 14 residues. CDR3 nucleotides: TGTGCCAGCAGCCCTCGGACAGCTTTCAATGAGCAGTTCTTC. It is translated as CASSPRTAFNEQFF.

The chain links TRBV6-5 to TRBJ1-2, with TRBD1 matching over 7 bases. The CDR3 consists of 14 residues. V lost 5 bases to trimming and J lost 2 bases; unmatched junction nucleotides: 5. Germline V gene data show CDR1 as MNHEY and CDR2 as SVGAGI. This CDR3 is CASSDPTGNYGYTF. As DNA, the CDR3 is TGTGCCAGCAGTGACCCGACAGGGAACTATGGCTACACCTTC.

V usage is TRBV5-4 and J usage is TRBJ2-3; 14 bases are a match to TRBD2. This CDR3 comprises 14 residues. Germline trimming cut 10 bases from V and 14 bases from J; bases unmatched to any gene: 15. CDR1 SGHNT and CDR2 YYREEE come from the germline V gene (reference sequence). The DNA of the CDR3 is TGTGCCTCAGGGACTAGCGGGGGTCCCCCCCCAGCGTATTTT. Protein product: CASGTSGGPPPAYF.

The chain uses TRBV2 and TRBJ2-3; 7 bases fit TRBD2. The junction had 3 bases not matched to a gene; V was cut back by 9 bases and J by 0 bases. The length of the CDR3 is 13 residues. Germline loops: CDR1 SNHLY, CDR2 FYNNEI. The CDR3, as DNA: TGTGCCAGACGGACTAGTAGCACAGATACGCAGTATTTT. As protein: CARRTSSTDTQYF.

V is TRBV29-1 and J is TRBJ1-2, with D perhaps matching TRBD1 (6 bases). The CDR3 sequence is 12 residues long. Trimming cost V 4 bases and J 5 bases, with 11 bases left between them. CDR1 is SQVTM and CDR2 is ANQGSEA in the germline V gene. This CDR3 is CSVVRGNYGYTF. CDR3 bases: TGCAGCGTTGTCAGGGGTAATTATGGCTACACCTTC.

The chain carries TRBV13 and TRBJ1-4; D gene unclear. This CDR3 is 17 amino acids long. Trimming pared 2 bases from V and 3 bases from J, leaving 16 bases between. Per the germline V gene, CDR1 is PRHDT and CDR2 is FYEKMQ (reference sequence). CDR3 protein: CASSLIPIPRPNEKLFF. The DNA for the CDR3 is TGTGCCAGCAGCTTAATCCCCATCCCAAGGCCTAATGAAAAACTGTTTTTT.

This chain joins TRBV28 and TRBJ2-5; perhaps TRBD2 as D (5 bases). In germline, CDR1 is MDHEN, CDR2 SYDVKM. Trimming stripped 5 bases from V and 0 bases from J, with 19 bases between. The CDR3 spans 17 residues. CDR3 sequence reads: CASSTRRAYSDQETQYF. CDR3 DNA sequence: TGTGCCAGCAGTACCCGCCGGGCTTATAGCGACCAAGAGACCCAGTACTTC.

The genes are TRBV5-1 and TRBJ1-1; D is perhaps TRBD1 (5 bases). Germline V gene sequence: CDR1 SGHRS, CDR2 YFSETQ. V was shortened by 2 bases and J by 3 bases, with 8 bases between the two germline ends. The CDR3 spans 13 residues. The CDR3 reads CASSLLGDTEAFF. CDR3 nucleotides: TGCGCCAGCAGCTTACTAGGGGACACTGAAGCTTTCTTT.

The V and J genes are TRBV7-9 and TRBJ1-2; 7 bases match TRBD1. This CDR3 contains 14 residues. Germline assignment: CDR1 SEHNR and CDR2 FQNEAQ (reference sequence). V trimming: 5 bases; J trimming: 8 bases; junction bases outside the gene matches: 11. CDR3 protein: CASSPRQGGGGYTF. The CDR3 DNA follows: TGTGCCAGCAGCCCTCGACAGGGAGGAGGCGGCTACACCTTC.